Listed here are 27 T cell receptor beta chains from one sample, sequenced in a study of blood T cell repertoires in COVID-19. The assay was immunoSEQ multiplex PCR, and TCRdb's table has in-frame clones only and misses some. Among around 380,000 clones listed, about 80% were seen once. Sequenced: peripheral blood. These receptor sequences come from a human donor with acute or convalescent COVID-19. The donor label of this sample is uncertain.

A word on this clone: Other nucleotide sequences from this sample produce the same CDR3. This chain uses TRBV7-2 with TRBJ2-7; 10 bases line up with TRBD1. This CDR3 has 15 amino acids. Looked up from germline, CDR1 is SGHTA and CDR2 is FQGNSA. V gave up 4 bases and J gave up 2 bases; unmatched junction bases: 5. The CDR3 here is CASSSPGQGTYEQYF. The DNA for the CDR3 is TGTGCCAGCAGCTCCCCGGGACAGGGGACCTACGAGCAGTACTTC.

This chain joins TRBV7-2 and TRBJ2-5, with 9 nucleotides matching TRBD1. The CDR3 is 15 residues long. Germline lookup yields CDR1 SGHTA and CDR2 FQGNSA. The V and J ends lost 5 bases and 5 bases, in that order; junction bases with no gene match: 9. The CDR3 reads CASSLQQGARETQYF. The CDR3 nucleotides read TGTGCCAGCAGCCTCCAACAGGGGGCGCGGGAGACCCAGTACTTC. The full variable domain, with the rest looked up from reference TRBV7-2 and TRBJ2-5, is GAGVSQSPSNKVTEKGKDVELRCDPISGHTALYWYRQSLGQGLEFLIYFQGNSAPDKSGLPSDRFSAERTGGSVSTLTIQRTQQEDSAVYLCASSLQQGARETQYFGPGTRLLVL.

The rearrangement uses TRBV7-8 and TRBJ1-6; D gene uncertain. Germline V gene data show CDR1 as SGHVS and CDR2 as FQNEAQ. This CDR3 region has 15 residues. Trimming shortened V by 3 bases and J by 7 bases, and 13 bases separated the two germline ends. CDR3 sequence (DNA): TGTGCCAGCAGCTTCAACCCCGCGGGAAATTCACCCCTCCACTTT. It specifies CASSFNPAGNSPLHF.

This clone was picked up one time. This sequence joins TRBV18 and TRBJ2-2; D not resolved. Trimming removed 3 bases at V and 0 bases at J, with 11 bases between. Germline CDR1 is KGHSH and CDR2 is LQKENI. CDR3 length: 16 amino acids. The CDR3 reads CASSPRVSANTGELFF. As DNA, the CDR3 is TGTGCCAGCTCACCGCGAGTATCCGCGAACACCGGGGAGCTGTTTTTT.

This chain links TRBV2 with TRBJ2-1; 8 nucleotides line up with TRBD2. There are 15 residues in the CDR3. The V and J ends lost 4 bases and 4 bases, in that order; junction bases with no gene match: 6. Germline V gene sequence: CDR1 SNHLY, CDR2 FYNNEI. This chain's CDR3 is CASSGGSGEYNEQFF. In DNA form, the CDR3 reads TGTGCCAGCAGTGGGGGTAGCGGGGAGTACAATGAGCAGTTCTTC. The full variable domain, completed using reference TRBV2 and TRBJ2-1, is EPEVTQTPSHQVTQMGQEVILRCVPISNHLYFYWYRQILGQKVEFLVSFYNNEISEKSEIFDDQFSVERPDGSNFTLKIRSTKLEDSAMYFCASSGGSGEYNEQFFGPGTRLTVL.

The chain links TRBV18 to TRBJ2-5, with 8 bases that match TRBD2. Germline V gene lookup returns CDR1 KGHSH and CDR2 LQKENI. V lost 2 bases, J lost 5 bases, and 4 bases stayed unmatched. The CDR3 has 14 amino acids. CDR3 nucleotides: TGTGCCAGCTCACCAGATAGCGGGGTTGAGACCCAGTACTTC. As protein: CASSPDSGVETQYF.

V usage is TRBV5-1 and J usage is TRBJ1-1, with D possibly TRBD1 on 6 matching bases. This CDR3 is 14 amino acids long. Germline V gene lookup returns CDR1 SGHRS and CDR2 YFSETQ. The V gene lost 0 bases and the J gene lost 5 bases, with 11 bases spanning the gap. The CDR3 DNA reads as TGCGCCAGCAGCTTGGGAGGGAGGGGGACTGAAGCTTTCTTT. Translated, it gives CASSLGGRGTEAFF.

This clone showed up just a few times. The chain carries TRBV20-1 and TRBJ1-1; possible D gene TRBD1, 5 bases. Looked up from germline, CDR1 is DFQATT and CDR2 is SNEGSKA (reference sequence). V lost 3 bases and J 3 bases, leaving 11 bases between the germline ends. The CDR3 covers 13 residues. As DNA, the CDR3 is TGCAGTGCTAGTGCGACAGACTACACTGAAGCTTTCTTT. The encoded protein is CSASATDYTEAFF.

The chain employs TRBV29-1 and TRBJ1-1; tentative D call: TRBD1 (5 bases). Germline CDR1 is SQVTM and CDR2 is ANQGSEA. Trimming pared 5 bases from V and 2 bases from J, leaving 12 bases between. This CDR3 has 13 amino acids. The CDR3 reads CSVHDRPNTEAFF. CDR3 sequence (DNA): TGCAGCGTTCATGACAGACCTAACACTGAAGCTTTCTTT.

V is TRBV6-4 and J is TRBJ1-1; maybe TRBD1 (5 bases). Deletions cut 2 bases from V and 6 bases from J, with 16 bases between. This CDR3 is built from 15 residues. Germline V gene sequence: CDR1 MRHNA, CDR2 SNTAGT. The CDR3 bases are TGTGCCAGCAGTGACCGCGGGGCGGGCGGCGCTGAAGCTTTCTTT. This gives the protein CASSDRGAGGAEAFF.

The CDR3 DNA reads TGTGCCAGCAGCTTAAGACAGGACGCTAACTATGGCTACACCTTC. The encoded protein is CASSLRQDANYGYTF. The chain links TRBV5-5 to TRBJ1-2, with a tentative D call TRBD1 (6 bases). The V end lost 2 bases, the J end lost 0 bases, and 11 bases lay between the germline ends. The germline gives CDR1 SGHKS, CDR2 YYEKEE (reference sequence). This CDR3 has 15 residues.

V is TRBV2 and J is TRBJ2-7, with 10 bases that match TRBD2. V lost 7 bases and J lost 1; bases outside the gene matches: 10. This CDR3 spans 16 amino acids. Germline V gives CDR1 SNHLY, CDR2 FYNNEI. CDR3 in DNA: TGTGCCAGCACAGGCCTTCTAGCGGGAGAGTCCTACGAGCAGTACTTC. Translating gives CASTGLLAGESYEQYF.

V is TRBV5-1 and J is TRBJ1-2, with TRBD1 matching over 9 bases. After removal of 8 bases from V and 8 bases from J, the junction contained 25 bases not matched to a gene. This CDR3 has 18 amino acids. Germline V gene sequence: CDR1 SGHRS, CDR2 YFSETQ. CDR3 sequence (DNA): TGCGCCAGTCGAGCTCTCGGGGACAGGGCCTCCCCTAAGGGAGGCTACACCTTC. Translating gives CASRALGDRASPKGGYTF.

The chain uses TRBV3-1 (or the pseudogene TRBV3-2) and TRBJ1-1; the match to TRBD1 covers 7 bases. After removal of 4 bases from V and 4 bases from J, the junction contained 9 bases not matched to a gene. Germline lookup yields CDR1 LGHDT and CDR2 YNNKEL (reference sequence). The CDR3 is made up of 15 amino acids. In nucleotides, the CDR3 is TGTGCCAGCAGCCTATGGGCAGGGGGAGGCACTGAAGCTTTCTTT. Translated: CASSLWAGGGTEAFF.

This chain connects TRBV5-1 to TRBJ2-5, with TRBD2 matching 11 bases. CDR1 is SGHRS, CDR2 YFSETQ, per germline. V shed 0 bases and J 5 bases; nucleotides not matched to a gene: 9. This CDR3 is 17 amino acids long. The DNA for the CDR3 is TGCGCCAGCAGCTTGGGGTTACTAGCGGGAGAGGTGGAGACCCAGTACTTC. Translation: CASSLGLLAGEVETQYF.

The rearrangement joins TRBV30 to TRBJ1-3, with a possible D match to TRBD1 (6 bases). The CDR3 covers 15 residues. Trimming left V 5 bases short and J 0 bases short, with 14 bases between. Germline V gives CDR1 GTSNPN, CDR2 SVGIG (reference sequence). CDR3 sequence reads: CAWGGTPSSGNTIYF. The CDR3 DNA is TGTGCCTGGGGTGGGACACCCAGCTCTGGAAACACCATATATTTT.

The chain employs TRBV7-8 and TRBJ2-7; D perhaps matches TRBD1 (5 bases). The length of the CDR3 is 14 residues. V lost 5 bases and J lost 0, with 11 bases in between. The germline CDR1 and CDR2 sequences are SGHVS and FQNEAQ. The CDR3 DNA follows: TGTGCCAGCAGCACAGCGACAGCCTCCTACGAGCAGTACTTC. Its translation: CASSTATASYEQYF.

As DNA, the CDR3 is TGTGCGACAGGGGCAGCGGGCGAGCAGTACTTC. It yields the protein CATGAAGEQYF. This chain links TRBV28 with TRBJ2-7; 8 bases map to TRBD1. The CDR3 runs to 11 residues. From germline, CDR1 is MDHEN and CDR2 SYDVKM. The entire variable domain, with the rest obtained from reference TRBV28 and TRBJ2-7, is as follows: DVKVTQSSRYLVKRTGEKVFLECVQDMDHENMFWYRQDPGLGLRLIYFSYDVKMKEKGDIPEGYSVSREKKERFSLILESASTNQTSMYLCATGAAGEQYFGPGTRLTVT.

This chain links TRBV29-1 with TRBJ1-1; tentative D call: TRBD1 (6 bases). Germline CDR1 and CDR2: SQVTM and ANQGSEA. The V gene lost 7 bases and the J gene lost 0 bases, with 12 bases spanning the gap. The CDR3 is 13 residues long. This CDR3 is CSADSRMNTEAFF. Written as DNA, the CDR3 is TGCAGCGCGGACAGCCGGATGAACACTGAAGCTTTCTTT.

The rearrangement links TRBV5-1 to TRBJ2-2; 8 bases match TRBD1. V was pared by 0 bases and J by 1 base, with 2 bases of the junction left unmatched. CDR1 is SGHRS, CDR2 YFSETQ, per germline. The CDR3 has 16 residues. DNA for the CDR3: TGCGCCAGCAGCTTGGCCGGGACAGGGAACACCGGGGAGCTGTTTTTT. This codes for CASSLAGTGNTGELFF.

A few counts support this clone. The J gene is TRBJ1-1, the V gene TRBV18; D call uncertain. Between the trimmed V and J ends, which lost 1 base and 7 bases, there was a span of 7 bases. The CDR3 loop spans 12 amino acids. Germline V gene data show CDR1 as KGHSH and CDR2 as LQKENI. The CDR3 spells CASSPRRGEAFF. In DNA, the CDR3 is TGTGCCAGCTCACCACGACGAGGTGAAGCTTTCTTT.

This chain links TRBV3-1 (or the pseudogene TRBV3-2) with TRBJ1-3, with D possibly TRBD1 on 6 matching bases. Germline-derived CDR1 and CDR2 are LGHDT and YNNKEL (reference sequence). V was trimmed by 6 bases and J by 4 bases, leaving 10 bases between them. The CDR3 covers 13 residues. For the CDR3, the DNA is TGTGCCAGCAGACATAGGGGGGGAAACACCATATATTTT. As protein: CASRHRGGNTIYF.

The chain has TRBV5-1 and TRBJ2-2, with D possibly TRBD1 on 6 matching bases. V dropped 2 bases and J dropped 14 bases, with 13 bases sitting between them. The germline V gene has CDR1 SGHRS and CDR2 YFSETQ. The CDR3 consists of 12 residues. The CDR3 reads CASSFGTNFLFF. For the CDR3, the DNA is TGCGCCAGCAGCTTCGGGACAAACTTCCTGTTTTTT.

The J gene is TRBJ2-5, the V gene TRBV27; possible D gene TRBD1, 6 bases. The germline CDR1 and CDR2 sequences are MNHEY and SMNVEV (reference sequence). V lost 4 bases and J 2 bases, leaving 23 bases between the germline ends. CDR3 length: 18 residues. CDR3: CASSSPPLGAKGQETQYF. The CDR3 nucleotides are TGTGCCAGCAGTTCACCCCCCCTGGGGGCAAAGGGTCAAGAGACCCAGTACTTC.

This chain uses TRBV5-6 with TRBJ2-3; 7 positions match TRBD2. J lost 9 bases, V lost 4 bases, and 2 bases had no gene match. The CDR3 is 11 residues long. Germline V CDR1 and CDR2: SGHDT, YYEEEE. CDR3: CASSLGGTQYF. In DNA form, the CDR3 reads TGTGCCAGCAGCCTCGGGGGGACGCAGTATTTT. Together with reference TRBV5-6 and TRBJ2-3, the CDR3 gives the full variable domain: DAGVTQSPTHLIKTRGQQVTLRCSPKSGHDTVSWYQQALGQGPQFIFQYYEEEERQRGNFPDRFSGHQFPNYSSELNVNALLLGDSALYLCASSLGGTQYFGPGTRLTVL.

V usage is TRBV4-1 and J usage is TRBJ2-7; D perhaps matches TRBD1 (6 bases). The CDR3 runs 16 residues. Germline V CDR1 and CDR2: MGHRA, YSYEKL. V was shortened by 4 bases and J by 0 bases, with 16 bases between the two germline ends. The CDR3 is CASSPRTVRSSYEQYF. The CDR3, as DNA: TGCGCCAGCAGCCCAAGGACAGTTCGGAGCTCCTACGAGCAGTACTTC.

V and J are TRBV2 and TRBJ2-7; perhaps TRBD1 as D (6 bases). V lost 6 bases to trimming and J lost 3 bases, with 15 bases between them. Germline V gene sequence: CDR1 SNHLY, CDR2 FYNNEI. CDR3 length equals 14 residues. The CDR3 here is CASSRTALVYEQYF. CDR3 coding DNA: TGTGCCAGCAGCCGGACAGCTTTAGTCTACGAGCAGTACTTC.